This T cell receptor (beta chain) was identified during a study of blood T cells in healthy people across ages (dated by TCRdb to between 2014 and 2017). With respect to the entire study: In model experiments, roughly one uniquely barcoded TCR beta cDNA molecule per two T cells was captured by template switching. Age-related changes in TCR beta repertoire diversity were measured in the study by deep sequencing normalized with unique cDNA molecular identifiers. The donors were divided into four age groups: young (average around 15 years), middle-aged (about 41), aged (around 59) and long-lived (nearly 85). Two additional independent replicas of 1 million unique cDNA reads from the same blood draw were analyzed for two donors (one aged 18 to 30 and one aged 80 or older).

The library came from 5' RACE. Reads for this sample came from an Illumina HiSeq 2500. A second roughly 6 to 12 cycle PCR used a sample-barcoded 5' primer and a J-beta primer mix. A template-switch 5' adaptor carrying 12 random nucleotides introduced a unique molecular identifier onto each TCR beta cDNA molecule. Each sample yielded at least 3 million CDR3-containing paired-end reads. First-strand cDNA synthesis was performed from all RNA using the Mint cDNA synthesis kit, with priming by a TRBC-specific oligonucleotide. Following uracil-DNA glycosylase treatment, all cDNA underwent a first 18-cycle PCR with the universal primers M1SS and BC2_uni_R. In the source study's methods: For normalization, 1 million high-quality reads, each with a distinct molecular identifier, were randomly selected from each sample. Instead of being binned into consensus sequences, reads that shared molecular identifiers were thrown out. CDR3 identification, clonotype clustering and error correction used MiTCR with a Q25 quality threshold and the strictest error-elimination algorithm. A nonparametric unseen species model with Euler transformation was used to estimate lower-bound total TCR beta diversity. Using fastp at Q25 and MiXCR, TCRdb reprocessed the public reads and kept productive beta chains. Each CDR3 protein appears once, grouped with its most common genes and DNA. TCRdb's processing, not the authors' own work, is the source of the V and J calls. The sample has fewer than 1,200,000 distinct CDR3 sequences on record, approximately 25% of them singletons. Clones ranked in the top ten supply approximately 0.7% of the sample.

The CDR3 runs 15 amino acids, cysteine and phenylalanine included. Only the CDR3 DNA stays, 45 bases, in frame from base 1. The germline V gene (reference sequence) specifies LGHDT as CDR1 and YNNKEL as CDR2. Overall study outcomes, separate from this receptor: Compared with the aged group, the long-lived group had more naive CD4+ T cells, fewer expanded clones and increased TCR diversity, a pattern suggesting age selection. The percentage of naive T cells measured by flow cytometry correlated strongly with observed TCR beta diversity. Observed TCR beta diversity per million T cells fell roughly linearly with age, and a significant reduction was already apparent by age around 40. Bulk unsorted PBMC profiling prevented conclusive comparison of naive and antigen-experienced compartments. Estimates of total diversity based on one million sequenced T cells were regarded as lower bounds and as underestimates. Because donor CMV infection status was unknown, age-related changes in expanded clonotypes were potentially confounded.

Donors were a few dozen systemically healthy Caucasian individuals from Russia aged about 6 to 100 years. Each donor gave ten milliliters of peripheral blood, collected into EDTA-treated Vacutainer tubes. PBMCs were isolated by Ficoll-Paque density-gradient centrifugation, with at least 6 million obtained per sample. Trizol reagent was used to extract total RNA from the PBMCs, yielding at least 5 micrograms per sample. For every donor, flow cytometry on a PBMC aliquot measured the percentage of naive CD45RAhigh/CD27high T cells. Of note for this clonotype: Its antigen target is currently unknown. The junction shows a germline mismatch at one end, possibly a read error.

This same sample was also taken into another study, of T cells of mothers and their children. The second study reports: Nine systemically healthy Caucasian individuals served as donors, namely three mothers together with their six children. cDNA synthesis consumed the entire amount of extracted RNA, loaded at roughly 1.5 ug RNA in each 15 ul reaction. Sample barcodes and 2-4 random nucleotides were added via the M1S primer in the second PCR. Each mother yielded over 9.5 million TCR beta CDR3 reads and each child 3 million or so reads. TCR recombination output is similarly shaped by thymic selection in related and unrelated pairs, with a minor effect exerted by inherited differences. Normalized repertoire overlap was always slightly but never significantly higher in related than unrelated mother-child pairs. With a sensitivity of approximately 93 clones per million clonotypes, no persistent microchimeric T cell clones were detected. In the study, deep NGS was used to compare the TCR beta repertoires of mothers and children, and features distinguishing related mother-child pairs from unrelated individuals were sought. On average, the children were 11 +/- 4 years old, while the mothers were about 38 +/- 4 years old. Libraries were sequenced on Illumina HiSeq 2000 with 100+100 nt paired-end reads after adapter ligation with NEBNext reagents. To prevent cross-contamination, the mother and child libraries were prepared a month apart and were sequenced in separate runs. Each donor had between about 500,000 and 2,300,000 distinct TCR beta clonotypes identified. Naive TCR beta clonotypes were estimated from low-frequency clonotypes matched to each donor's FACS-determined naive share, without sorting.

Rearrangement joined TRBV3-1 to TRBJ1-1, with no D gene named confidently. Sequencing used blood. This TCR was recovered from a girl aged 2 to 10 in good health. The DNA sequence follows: TGTGCCAGCAGCCTAAGGGCAGGAGTGAGGACTGAAGCTCTCTTT. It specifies CASSLRAGVRTEALF.